Shown below are 19 T cell receptor beta chains from a single sample sequenced in a study of identical twins listed by TCRdb under 2016. Libraries came from 5' RACE. Data came from an Illumina HiSeq 2000. The raw public reads went through TCRdb reprocessing: fastp at Q25, MiXCR clone calling, in-frame beta chains kept. Here each entry gathers all rows of one CDR3 protein and keeps the most common genes and DNA. This sample is represented by 1.5 million or so distinct CDR3 sequences; about 31% of them were singletons. The ten largest clones take up 0.27% of the sample. What was sequenced was cord blood. The receptors were sampled from a newborn girl in good health.

The V gene is TRBV12-5, the J gene TRBJ2-1; 10 nucleotides match TRBD2. The CDR3 has 14 residues. Germline-derived CDR1 and CDR2 are LGHNT and FRNRAP. The V gene end was trimmed by 5 bases and the J gene end by 7 bases; junction bases not matched to a gene: 5. CDR3 protein: CASGLAGEKNEQFF. CDR3 nucleotides: TGTGCTAGTGGTCTAGCGGGAGAAAAGAATGAGCAGTTCTTC.

The J gene is TRBJ1-1, the V gene TRBV5-6; no reliable D call. V dropped 0 bases and J dropped 0 bases, with 18 bases sitting between them. The CDR3 consists of 18 residues. Per the germline V gene, CDR1 is SGHDT and CDR2 is YYEEEE. The CDR3 DNA reads as TGTGCCAGCAGCTTGGTACGCCCCCGATTAAACATGAACACTGAAGCTTTCTTT. It yields the protein CASSLVRPRLNMNTEAFF.

This chain links TRBV18 with TRBJ1-1, with TRBD1 identical over 8 bases. V lost 5 bases to trimming and J lost 6 bases; unmatched junction nucleotides: 8. There are 14 residues in the CDR3. CDR1 and CDR2 from the germline V gene are KGHSH and LQKENI. CDR3 nucleotide sequence: TGTGCCAGCTCAACACGGACAGGGCGCTCTGAAGCTTTCTTT. Its translation is CASSTRTGRSEAFF.

Of note for this clonotype: This may be a read error, as it is one base from a much larger clone. This chain joins TRBV2 and TRBJ2-3; the D gene is possibly TRBD2 (5 bases). The germline V gene has CDR1 SNHLY and CDR2 FYNNEI. This CDR3 spans 13 amino acids. CDR3 nucleotides: TGTGCCAGCACCGGAGCTAGCATAGATACGCAGTATTTT. Its protein product is CASTGASIDTQYF.

This sequence joins TRBV29-1 and TRBJ1-2; 11 bases agree with TRBD1. This CDR3 has 13 amino acids. Trimming removed 7 bases from V and 4 bases from J; junction bases left unmatched: 5. Germline V gene lookup returns CDR1 SQVTM and CDR2 ANQGSEA. CDR3 sequence reads: CSGRDRGSYGYTF. Here the CDR3 DNA reads TGCAGCGGCCGGGACAGGGGGAGCTATGGCTACACCTTC. The full variable domain, completed using reference TRBV29-1 and TRBJ1-2, is SAVISQKPSRDICQRGTSLTIQCQVDSQVTMMFWYRQQPGQSLTLIATANQGSEATYESGFVIDKFPISRPNLTFSTLTVSNMSPEDSSIYLCSGRDRGSYGYTFGSGTRLTVV.

The genes are TRBV14 and TRBJ1-1; D is uncertain. CDR1 is SGHDN and CDR2 is FVKESK in the germline V gene. The CDR3 has 13 residues. V was trimmed by 5 bases and J by 3 bases, leaving 10 bases between them. The CDR3 loop is CASSSRLDTEAFF. The CDR3 coding sequence is TGTGCCAGCAGCTCCCGGCTGGACACTGAAGCTTTCTTT.

There are a few counts of this clonotype. The chain recombines TRBV10-3 with TRBJ2-1; 13 bases match TRBD2. Germline assignment: CDR1 ENHRY and CDR2 SYGVKD. The V gene end was trimmed by 3 bases and the J gene end by 5 bases; junction bases not matched to a gene: 4. The CDR3 consists of 16 residues. The CDR3 coding sequence is TGTGCCATCAGTGATCCCGGGACTAGCGGGGACAATGAGCAGTTCTTC. Translating gives CAISDPGTSGDNEQFF.

CDR3 protein: CASSEAAGKLAKNIQYF. The CDR3 nucleotides are TGTGCCAGCAGTGAAGCGGCGGGGAAGCTAGCCAAAAACATTCAGTACTTC. The V gene is TRBV6-1, the J gene TRBJ2-4; a weak D match, TRBD2 (6 bases). This CDR3 is built from 17 residues. Germline V gene data show CDR1 as MNHNS and CDR2 as SASEGT. Between the trimmed V and J ends, which lost 0 bases and 0 bases, there was a span of 12 bases.

This clonotype was found a few times. The chain has TRBV5-5 and TRBJ2-5, with no clear D. Trimming took off 2 bases at V and 1 base at J, with 9 bases between the two ends. CDR1 and CDR2 (germline): SGHKS, YYEKEE (reference sequence). The CDR3 loop spans 14 amino acids. CDR3 region: CASSFSDGQETQYF. CDR3 bases: TGTGCCAGCAGCTTCTCTGACGGCCAAGAGACCCAGTACTTC.

This clonotype was seen a handful of times. The chain is built from TRBV6-6 and TRBJ1-6, with TRBD1 as a possible D gene (6 bases). Germline values: CDR1 MNHNY, CDR2 SVGAGI (reference sequence). V gave up 2 bases and J gave up 4 bases, with 15 bases separating them. The CDR3 totals 17 residues. The CDR3 bases are TGTGCCAGCAGTTACGCCCCACGGGACACATATAATTCACCCCTCCACTTT. Translating it yields CASSYAPRDTYNSPLHF.

As concerns this clonotype: The junction shows a germline mismatch at one end, possibly a read error. The chain is built from TRBV9 and TRBJ2-2; 8 bases match TRBD2. Germline CDR1 and CDR2: SGDLS and YYNGEE. The CDR3 consists of 18 residues. CDR3 in DNA: TGTGCCAGCAGCGTAGTCTCATCCGGGACTAGTAACACCGGGGGGCTGTTTTTT. The encoded protein is CASSVVSSGTSNTGGLFF.

The chain employs TRBV6-5 and TRBJ2-7; D possibly corresponds to TRBD1 (6 bases). Germline V lookup: CDR1 MNHEY, CDR2 SVGAGI. The CDR3 extends over 14 amino acids. Trimming took off 1 base at V and 2 bases at J, with 9 bases between the two ends. The chain's CDR3 is CASSYFEGAYEQYF. CDR3 in DNA: TGTGCCAGCAGTTACTTTGAGGGGGCCTACGAGCAGTACTTC.

The chain uses TRBV20-1 and TRBJ2-1; the D gene is possibly TRBD2 (5 bases). Germline CDR1 DFQATT, CDR2 SNEGSKA (reference sequence). The CDR3 extends over 14 amino acids. Trimming stripped 4 bases from V and 4 bases from J, with 14 bases between. The CDR3 sequence is CSAKGSIEYNEQFF. CDR3 in DNA: TGCAGTGCTAAAGGGAGTATCGAATACAATGAGCAGTTCTTC.

The chain has TRBV21-1 and TRBJ1-1. TRBV21-1 is a documented pseudogene. This CDR3 spans 17 amino acids. As DNA, the CDR3 is TGTGCCAGCAAGTTACCAGTTACCCAGGGCGGGAGAACTGAAGCTTTCTTT. Translated, it gives CASKLPVTQGGRTEAFF.

This clonotype has more than one count but fewer than ten. The CDR3 here is CSVWTELTGETDTQYF. The CDR3 DNA follows: TGCAGTGTTTGGACGGAATTAACAGGGGAGACAGATACGCAGTATTTT. The V gene is TRBV20-1, the J gene TRBJ2-3; 7 bases agree with TRBD1. The CDR3 runs 16 residues. Looked up from germline, CDR1 is DFQATT and CDR2 is SNEGSKA (reference sequence). V lost 7 bases and J lost 3; bases outside the gene matches: 16.

V usage is TRBV7-9 and J usage is TRBJ2-1, with 9 bases fitting TRBD2. Germline values: CDR1 SEHNR, CDR2 FQNEAQ (reference sequence). Unmatched junction bases numbered 3, after V lost 0 bases and J lost 6 bases. The CDR3 covers 15 residues. For the CDR3, the DNA is TGTGCCAGCAGCTTAGCGCGCGGGAGGGCCAATGAGCAGTTCTTC. It encodes CASSLARGRANEQFF.

This clonotype was observed a few times. The V call is TRBV6-6, the J call TRBJ1-5; a weak D match, TRBD1 (5 bases). The germline gives CDR1 MNHNY, CDR2 SVGAGI (reference sequence). The CDR3 totals 14 residues. V lost 9 bases to trimming and J lost 9 bases, with 21 bases between them. CDR3 protein: CASLPGHPSGPQHF. The CDR3 nucleotides read TGTGCCAGTCTCCCCGGACATCCTTCGGGGCCCCAGCATTTT.

The chain carries TRBV20-1 and TRBJ2-7; the D gene could be TRBD1 or TRBD2 (5 bases each). The CDR3 sequence is 13 residues long. Trimming removed 2 bases from V and 2 bases from J, with 10 bases in between. Germline CDR1 and CDR2: DFQATT and SNEGSKA (reference sequence). CDR3 sequence: CSARPSRAYEQYF. CDR3 nucleotides: TGCAGTGCTAGACCTAGCAGGGCCTACGAGCAGTACTTC.

This clonotype showed up just a few times. V gene TRBV27 combines with J gene TRBJ2-7; D call uncertain. V lost 1 base and J 2 bases, leaving 12 bases between the germline ends. CDR1 MNHEY and CDR2 SMNVEV come from the germline V gene (reference sequence). The CDR3 covers 15 residues. In nucleotides, the CDR3 is TGTGCCAGCAGTTTATTATCAGGTCAAGCCTACGAGCAGTACTTC. Translated: CASSLLSGQAYEQYF.